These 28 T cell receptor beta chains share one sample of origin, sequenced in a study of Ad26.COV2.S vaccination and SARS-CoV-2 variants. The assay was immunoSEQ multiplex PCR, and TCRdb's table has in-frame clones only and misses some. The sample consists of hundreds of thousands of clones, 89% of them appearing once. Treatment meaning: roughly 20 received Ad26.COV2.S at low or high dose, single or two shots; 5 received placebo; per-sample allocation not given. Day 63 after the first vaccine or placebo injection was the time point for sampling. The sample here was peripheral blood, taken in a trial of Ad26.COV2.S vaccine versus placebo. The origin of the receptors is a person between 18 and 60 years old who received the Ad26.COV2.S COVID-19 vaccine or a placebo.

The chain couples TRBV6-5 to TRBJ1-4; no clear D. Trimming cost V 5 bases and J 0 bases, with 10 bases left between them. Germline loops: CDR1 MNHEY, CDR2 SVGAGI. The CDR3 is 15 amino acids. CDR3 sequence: CASSRVVATNEKLFF. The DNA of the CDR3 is TGTGCCAGCAGTAGGGTCGTTGCAACTAATGAAAAACTGTTTTTT.

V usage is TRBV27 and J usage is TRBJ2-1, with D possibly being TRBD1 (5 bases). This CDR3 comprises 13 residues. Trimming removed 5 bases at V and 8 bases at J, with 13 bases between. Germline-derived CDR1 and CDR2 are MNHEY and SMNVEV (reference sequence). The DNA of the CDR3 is TGTGCCAGCAGTCAGGGCCTTGGGGATGAGCAGTTCTTC. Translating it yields CASSQGLGDEQFF.

The CDR3 protein is CASSLANGNTIYF. The CDR3 coding sequence is TGTGCCAGCAGTCTCGCCAATGGAAACACCATATATTTT. The J gene is TRBJ1-3, the V gene TRBV5-7, with D uncertain. TRBV5-7 is classed as an ORF, of uncertain function. Trimming removed 5 bases at V and 3 bases at J, with 9 bases between. The CDR3 spans 13 residues.

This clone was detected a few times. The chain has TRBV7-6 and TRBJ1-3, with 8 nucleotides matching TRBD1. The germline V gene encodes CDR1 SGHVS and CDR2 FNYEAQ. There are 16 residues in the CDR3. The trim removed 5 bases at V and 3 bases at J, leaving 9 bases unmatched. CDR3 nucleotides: TGTGCCAGCAGCCCCTTGACAGGGGATTTTGGAAACACCATATATTTT. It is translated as CASSPLTGDFGNTIYF.

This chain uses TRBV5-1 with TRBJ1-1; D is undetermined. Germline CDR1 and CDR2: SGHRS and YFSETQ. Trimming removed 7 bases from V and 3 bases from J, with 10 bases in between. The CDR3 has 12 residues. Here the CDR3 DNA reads TGCGCCAGCGGCCCTACTCACACTGAAGCTTTCTTT. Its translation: CASGPTHTEAFF.

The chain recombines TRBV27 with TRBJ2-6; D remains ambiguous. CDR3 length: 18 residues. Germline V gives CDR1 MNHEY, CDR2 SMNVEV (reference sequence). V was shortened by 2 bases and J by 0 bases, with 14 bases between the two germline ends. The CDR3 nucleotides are TGTGCCAGCAGTTTAAGGGCAGAATCTATCTCTGGGGCCAACGTCCTGACTTTC. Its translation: CASSLRAESISGANVLTF.

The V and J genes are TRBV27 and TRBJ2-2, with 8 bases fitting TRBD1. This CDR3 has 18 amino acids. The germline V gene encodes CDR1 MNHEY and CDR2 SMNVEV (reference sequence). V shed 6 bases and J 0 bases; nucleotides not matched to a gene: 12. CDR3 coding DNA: TGTGCCAGCAGACCCATGGCAGGGGGCGGATCGAACACCGGGGAGCTGTTTTTT. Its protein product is CASRPMAGGGSNTGELFF.

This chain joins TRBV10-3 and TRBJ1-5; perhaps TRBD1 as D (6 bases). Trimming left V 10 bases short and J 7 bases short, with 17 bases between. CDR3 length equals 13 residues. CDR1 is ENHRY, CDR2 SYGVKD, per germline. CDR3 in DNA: TGTGCCACCAGACAGGAGGTCGGGCAGCCCCAGCATTTT. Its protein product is CATRQEVGQPQHF.

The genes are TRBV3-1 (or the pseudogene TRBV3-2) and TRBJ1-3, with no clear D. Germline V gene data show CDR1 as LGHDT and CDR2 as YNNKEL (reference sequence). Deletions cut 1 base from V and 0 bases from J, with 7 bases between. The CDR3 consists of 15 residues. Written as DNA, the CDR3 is TGTGCCAGCAGCCAAGTTGGGCTCTCTGGAAACACCATATATTTT. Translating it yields CASSQVGLSGNTIYF.

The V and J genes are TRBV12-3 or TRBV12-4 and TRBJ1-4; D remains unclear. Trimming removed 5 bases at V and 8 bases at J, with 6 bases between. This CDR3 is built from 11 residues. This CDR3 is CASSRTEKLFF. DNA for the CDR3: TGTGCCAGCAGTCGTACCGAAAAACTGTTTTTT.

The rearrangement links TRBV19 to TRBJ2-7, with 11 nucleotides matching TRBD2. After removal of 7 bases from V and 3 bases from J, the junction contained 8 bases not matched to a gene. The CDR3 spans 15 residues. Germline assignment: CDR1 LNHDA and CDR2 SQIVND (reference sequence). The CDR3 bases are TGTGCCAGTACCGTACTAGCGGGAGATGGCTACGAGCAGTACTTC. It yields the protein CASTVLAGDGYEQYF.

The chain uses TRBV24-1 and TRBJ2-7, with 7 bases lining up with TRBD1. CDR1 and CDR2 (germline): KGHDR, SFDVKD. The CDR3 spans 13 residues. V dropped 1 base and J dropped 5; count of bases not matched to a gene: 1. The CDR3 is CATSDLTGDEQYF. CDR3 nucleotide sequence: TGTGCCACCAGTGATTTAACAGGGGACGAGCAGTACTTC.

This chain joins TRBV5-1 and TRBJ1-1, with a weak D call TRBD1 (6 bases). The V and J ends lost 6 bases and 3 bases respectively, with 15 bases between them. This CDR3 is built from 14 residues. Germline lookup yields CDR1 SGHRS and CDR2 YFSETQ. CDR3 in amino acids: CASTAVAGDTEAFF. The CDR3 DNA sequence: TGCGCCAGCACCGCAGTAGCAGGGGACACTGAAGCTTTCTTT.

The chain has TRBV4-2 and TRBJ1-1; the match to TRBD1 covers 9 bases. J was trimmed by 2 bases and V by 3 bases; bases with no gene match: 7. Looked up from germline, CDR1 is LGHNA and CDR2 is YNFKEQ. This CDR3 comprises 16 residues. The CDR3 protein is CASSQDRGSGNTEAFF. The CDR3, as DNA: TGTGCCAGCAGCCAGGACAGGGGTAGTGGTAACACTGAAGCTTTCTTT.

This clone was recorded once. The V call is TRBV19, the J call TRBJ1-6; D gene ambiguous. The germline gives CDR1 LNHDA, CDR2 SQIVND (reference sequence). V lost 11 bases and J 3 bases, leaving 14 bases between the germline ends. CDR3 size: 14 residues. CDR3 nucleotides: TGTGCCTGTTCCCCACAGATCTATAATTCACCCCTCCACTTT. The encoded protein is CACSPQIYNSPLHF. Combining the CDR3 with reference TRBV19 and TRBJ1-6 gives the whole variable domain DGGITQSPKYLFRKEGQNVTLSCEQNLNHDAMYWYRQDPGQGLRLIYYSQIVNDFQKGDIAEGYSVSREKKESFPLTVTSAQKNPTAFYLCACSPQIYNSPLHFGNGTRLTVT.

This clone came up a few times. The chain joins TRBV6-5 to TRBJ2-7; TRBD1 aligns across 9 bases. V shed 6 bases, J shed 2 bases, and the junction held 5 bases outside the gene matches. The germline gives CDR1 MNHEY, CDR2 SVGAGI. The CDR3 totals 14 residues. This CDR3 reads CASSRDREAYEQYF. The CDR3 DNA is TGTGCCAGCAGCCGGGACAGGGAGGCCTACGAGCAGTACTTC.

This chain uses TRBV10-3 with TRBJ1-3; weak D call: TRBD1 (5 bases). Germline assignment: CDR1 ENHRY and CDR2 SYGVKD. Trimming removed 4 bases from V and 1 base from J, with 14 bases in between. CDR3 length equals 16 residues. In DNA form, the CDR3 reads TGTGCCATCAGTGGGAAAGGGACGGTTTCTGGAAACACCATATATTTT. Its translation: CAISGKGTVSGNTIYF.

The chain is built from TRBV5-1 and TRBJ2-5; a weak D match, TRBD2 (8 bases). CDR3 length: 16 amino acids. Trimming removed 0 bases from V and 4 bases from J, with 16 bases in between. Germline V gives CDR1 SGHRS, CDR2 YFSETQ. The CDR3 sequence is CASSLDPGGGGETQYF. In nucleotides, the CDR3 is TGCGCCAGCAGCTTGGACCCGGGAGGGGGCGGAGAGACCCAGTACTTC. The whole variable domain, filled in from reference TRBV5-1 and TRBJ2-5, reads KAGVTQTPRYLIKTRGQQVTLSCSPISGHRSVSWYQQTPGQGLQFLFEYFSETQRNKGNFPGRFSGRQFSNSRSEMNVSTLELGDSALYLCASSLDPGGGGETQYFGPGTRLLVL.

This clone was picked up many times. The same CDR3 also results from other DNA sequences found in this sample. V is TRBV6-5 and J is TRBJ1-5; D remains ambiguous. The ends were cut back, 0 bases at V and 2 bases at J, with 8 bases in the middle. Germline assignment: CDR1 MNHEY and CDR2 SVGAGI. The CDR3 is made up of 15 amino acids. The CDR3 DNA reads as TGTGCCAGCAGTTACTCGACTTCGGGCAATCAGCCCCAGCATTTT. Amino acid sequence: CASSYSTSGNQPQHF.

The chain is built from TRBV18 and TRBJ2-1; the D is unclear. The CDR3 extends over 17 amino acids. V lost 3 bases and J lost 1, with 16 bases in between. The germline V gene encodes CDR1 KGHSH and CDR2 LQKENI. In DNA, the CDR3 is TGTGCCAGCTCACCGACCACTCCGTCCGCATCCTACAATGAGCAGTTCTTC. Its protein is CASSPTTPSASYNEQFF.

The CDR3 DNA sequence: TGCGCCAGCAGCGGACAAGGGGGCGCTTTGTATGGCTACACCTTC. As protein: CASSGQGGALYGYTF. The chain uses TRBV5-1 and TRBJ1-2; 7 bases are a match to TRBD1. The V and J ends lost 4 bases and 5 bases, in that order; junction bases with no gene match: 11. Germline CDR1 reads SGHRS; CDR2 reads YFSETQ. The CDR3 runs 15 residues.

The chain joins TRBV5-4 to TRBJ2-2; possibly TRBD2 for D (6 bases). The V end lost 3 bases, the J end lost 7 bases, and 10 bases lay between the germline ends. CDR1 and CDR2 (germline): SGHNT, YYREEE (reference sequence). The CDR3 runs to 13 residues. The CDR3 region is CASSSGLSGELFF. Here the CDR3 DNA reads TGTGCCAGCAGCTCGGGACTGAGCGGGGAGCTGTTTTTT.

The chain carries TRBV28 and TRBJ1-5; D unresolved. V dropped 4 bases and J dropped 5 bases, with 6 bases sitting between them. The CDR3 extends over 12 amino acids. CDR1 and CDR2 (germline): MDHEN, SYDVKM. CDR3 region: CASSSSDQPQHF. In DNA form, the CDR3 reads TGTGCCAGCAGTTCCAGTGATCAGCCCCAGCATTTT.

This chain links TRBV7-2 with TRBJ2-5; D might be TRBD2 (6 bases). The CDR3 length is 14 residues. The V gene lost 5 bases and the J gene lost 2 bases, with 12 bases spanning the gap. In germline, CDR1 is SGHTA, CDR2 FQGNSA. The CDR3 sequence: CASSPGLLQETQYF. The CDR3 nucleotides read TGTGCCAGCAGCCCGGGACTTCTTCAAGAGACCCAGTACTTC.

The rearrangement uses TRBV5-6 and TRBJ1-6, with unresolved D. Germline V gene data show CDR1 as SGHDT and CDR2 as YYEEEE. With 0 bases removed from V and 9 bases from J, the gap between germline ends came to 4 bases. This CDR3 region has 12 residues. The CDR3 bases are TGTGCCAGCAGCTTGGTAACTTCACCCCTCCACTTT. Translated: CASSLVTSPLHF.

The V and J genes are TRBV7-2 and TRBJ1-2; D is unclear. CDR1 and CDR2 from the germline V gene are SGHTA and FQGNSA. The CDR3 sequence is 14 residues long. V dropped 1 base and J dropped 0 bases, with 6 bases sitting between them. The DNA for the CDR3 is TGTGCCAGCAGCTTAGAAGCTACTAACTATGGCTACACCTTC. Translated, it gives CASSLEATNYGYTF.

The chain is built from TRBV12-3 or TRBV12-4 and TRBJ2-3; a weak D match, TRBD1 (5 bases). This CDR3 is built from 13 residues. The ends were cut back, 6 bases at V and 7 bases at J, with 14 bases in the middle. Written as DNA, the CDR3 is TGTGCCAGCAGCATAGGGGTCCCCCATACGCAGTATTTT. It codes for CASSIGVPHTQYF.

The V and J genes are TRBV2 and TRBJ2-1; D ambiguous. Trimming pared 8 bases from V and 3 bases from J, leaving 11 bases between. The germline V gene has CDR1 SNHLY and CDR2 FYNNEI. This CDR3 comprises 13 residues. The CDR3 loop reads CASWERFYNEQFF. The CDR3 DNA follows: TGTGCCAGCTGGGAACGGTTCTACAATGAGCAGTTCTTC. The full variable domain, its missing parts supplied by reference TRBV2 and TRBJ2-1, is EPEVTQTPSHQVTQMGQEVILRCVPISNHLYFYWYRQILGQKVEFLVSFYNNEISEKSEIFDDQFSVERPDGSNFTLKIRSTKLEDSAMYFCASWERFYNEQFFGPGTRLTVL.